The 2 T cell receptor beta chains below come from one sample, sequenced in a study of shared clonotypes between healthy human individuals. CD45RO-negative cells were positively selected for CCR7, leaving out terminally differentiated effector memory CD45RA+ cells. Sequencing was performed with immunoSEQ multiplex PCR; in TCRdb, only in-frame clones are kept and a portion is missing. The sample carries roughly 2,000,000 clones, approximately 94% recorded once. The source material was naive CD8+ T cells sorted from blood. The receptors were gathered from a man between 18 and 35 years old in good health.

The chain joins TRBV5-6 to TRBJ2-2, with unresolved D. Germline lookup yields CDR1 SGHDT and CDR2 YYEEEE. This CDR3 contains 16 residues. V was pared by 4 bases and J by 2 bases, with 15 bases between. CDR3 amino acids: CASSRNVRINTGELFF. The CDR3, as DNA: TGTGCCAGCAGCAGGAACGTGAGGATAAACACCGGGGAGCTGTTTTTT.

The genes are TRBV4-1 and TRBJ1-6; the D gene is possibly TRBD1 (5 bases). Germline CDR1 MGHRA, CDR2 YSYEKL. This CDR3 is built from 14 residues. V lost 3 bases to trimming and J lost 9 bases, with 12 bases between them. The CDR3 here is CASSHSPGFSPLHF. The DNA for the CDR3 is TGCGCCAGCAGCCATTCCCCAGGGTTTTCACCCCTCCACTTT.